This T cell receptor (beta chain) came from a study of cytomegalovirus exposure and HLA in healthy donors. Points from the study as a whole: The study designated roughly 150 TCR beta chains cytomegalovirus-associated. An analysis done earlier found most TCR beta V segments productive about 90% or about 30% of the time. A later analysis found that most CMV-associated TCR beta chains appeared HLA-restricted.

As for this clone: Its specificity is unknown.

The CDR3 is 13 amino acids. Between the trimmed V and J ends, which lost 4 bases and 7 bases, there was a span of 13 bases. Per the germline V gene, CDR1 is SEHNR and CDR2 is FQNEAQ (reference sequence). The PCR was carried out with 60 Vbeta primers and 13 Jbeta primers. Repertoires were generated with immunoSEQ multiplex PCR, while TCRdb's copy carries only in-frame clones and drops some. The data show roughly 120,000 clones, less than 70% seen once. This receptor was identified in a woman aged 65 to 85 in good health and CMV-seropositive. The source material was PBMCs. The chain recombines TRBV7-9 with TRBJ1-2, with unresolved D. CDR3 DNA: TGTGCCAGCAGCTCGACACAATCAGCTGGCTACACCTTC. Its protein is CASSSTQSAGYTF.